The TCR beta chain under discussion was sequenced for a study of blood T cells in healthy people across ages. General study results and limits: Total diversity from one million sequenced T cells was likely underestimated.

The V gene's germline CDR1 is MGHRA and CDR2 YSYEKL. The CDR3 extends over 16 amino acids. V was clipped by 3 bases and J by 3 bases, with 18 bases between them. In this sample, this clonotype turned up a few times. No antigen is known for it. For the second PCR, which ran for about 6 to 11 cycles, a sample-barcoded 5' primer and a J-beta primer mix were used. A single record per CDR3 protein comes from TCRdb applying MiXCR to the 5' RACE reads. The sample holds hundreds of thousands of distinct CDR3 sequences, around 24% seen once. The sample was also reused in another study, on T cells of mothers and their children. In that study: Random nucleotides (2-4) and sample barcodes were added by the M1S primer used in the second PCR. Per mother, over 9.5 million TCR beta CDR3 reads were obtained; per child, roughly 2.9 million. Microchimeric T cell clones that persisted were not detected.

The rearrangement links TRBV4-1 to TRBJ2-7; a possible D gene is TRBD1 (6 bases). The clonotype originates from a boy between 10 and 17 years old in good health. The sequencing input was blood. The chain's CDR3 is CASSQSLAGAYYEQYF. CDR3 nucleotides: TGCGCCAGCAGCCAGTCGTTGGCAGGGGCTTACTACGAGCAGTACTTC.